The 30 T cell receptor beta chains presented below share a single source sample, sequenced in a study of blood T cells in healthy people across ages. A J-beta primer mix and a sample-barcoded 5' primer were used in a second PCR of about 7 to 12 cycles. MiXCR, run by TCRdb on the 5' RACE reads, gives a single entry per CDR3 protein. This table holds around 1.5 million distinct CDR3 sequences, around 39% found once. Sequencing input: blood. These receptor sequences come from a woman aged 18-29 years in good health.

This clonotype was recorded a few times. The chain uses TRBV7-9 and TRBJ2-7; D perhaps matches TRBD1 (5 bases). From germline, CDR1 is SEHNR and CDR2 FQNEAQ (reference sequence). V lost 0 bases and J 7 bases, leaving 13 bases between the germline ends. CDR3 length: 14 residues. DNA of the CDR3: TGTGCCAGCAGCTTAGCGCAAACAGGCCAAGAGCAGTACTTC. This translates into CASSLAQTGQEQYF. The full variable domain, rest sourced from reference TRBV7-9 and TRBJ2-7, is DTGVSQNPRHKITKRGQNVTFRCDPISEHNRLYWYRQTLGQGPEFLTYFQNEAQLEKSRLLSDRFSAERPKGSFSTLEIQRTEQGDSAMYLCASSLAQTGQEQYFGPGTRLTVT.

For the CDR3, the DNA is TGTGCCAGCAGTACCCGTCCCGGGGGATCGAAGTTCTTC. Its protein is CASSTRPGGSKFF. This chain connects TRBV28 to TRBJ2-1, with D possibly being TRBD2 (6 bases). V was trimmed by 5 bases and J by 14 bases, leaving 19 bases between them. The germline V gene encodes CDR1 MDHEN and CDR2 SYDVKM. The CDR3 runs 13 residues.

This clonotype has only a few counts. The V gene is TRBV5-1, the J gene TRBJ2-3; D uncertain. V was pared by 4 bases and J by 8 bases, with 17 bases between. From germline, CDR1 is SGHRS and CDR2 YFSETQ. The CDR3 totals 14 residues. CDR3 loop: CASSLMDPPGTQYF. The CDR3 nucleotides are TGCGCCAGCAGCCTCATGGACCCCCCGGGTACGCAGTATTTT.

This clonotype was seen a handful of times. The chain recombines TRBV2 with TRBJ1-5; D unclear. The germline gives CDR1 SNHLY, CDR2 FYNNEI. Trimming left V 6 bases short and J 1 base short, with 7 bases between. The CDR3 spans 13 residues. The CDR3 region is CASRTRSNQPQHF. CDR3 DNA: TGTGCCAGCAGGACGCGGAGCAATCAGCCCCAGCATTTT.

This clonotype was counted a few times. This sequence joins TRBV6-7 and TRBJ2-1, with unresolved D. TRBV6-7 is an ORF; its function is uncertain. The CDR3 consists of 14 residues. The ends were cut back, 0 bases at V and 6 bases at J, with 9 bases in the middle. The CDR3 spells CASSYSIAGNEQFF. Written as DNA, the CDR3 is TGTGCCAGCAGTTACTCGATAGCAGGCAATGAGCAGTTCTTC.

This clonotype was counted only a few times. This chain uses TRBV6-2 or TRBV6-3 with TRBJ2-5; D gene uncertain. With 6 bases removed from V and 5 bases from J, the gap between germline ends came to 16 bases. The CDR3 has 14 amino acids. CDR1 MNHEY and CDR2 SVGEGT come from the germline V gene. The CDR3 nucleotides are TGTGCCAGCAGAGCCAAGGACGTGGTCGAGACCCAGTACTTC. Protein sequence: CASRAKDVVETQYF.

The chain carries TRBV5-1 and TRBJ1-2; D is perhaps TRBD1 (6 bases). Germline CDR1 and CDR2: SGHRS and YFSETQ. The CDR3 has 14 residues. Trimming removed 5 bases from V and 4 bases from J, with 15 bases in between. The CDR3 sequence: CASSNGGGGYGYTF. The CDR3 bases are TGCGCCAGCAGTAATGGGGGCGGCGGCTATGGCTACACCTTC.

This chain uses TRBV4-1 with TRBJ2-1; D assignment may be TRBD1 or TRBD2 (5 bases each). The germline V gene has CDR1 MGHRA and CDR2 YSYEKL. V dropped 0 bases and J dropped 8 bases, with 23 bases sitting between them. The CDR3 has 18 amino acids. CDR3 loop: CASSQEKPWTTPGHEQFF. DNA for the CDR3: TGCGCCAGCAGCCAAGAAAAACCTTGGACCACCCCGGGGCATGAGCAGTTCTTC.

This clonotype appeared many times. This may come from a read error, since a much larger clone is one base off. The chain employs TRBV6-5 and TRBJ2-7; 8 bases are a match to TRBD2. The CDR3 is 14 residues long. Germline lookup yields CDR1 MNHEY and CDR2 SVGAGI. V trimming: 6 bases; J trimming: 4 bases; junction bases outside the gene matches: 8. The DNA of the CDR3 is TGTGCCAGCAGCGGACGAGCGGGAGTGTACGAGCAGTACTTC. Translated, it gives CASSGRAGVYEQYF.

The CDR3 region is CASSGHGNFSPLHF. The DNA for the CDR3 is TGTGCCAGCAGCGGACATGGCAACTTCTCACCCCTCCACTTT. The rearrangement uses TRBV7-9 and TRBJ1-6; D may be TRBD1 (5 bases). Germline assignment: CDR1 SEHNR and CDR2 FQNEAQ (reference sequence). This CDR3 is built from 14 residues. Trimming left V 5 bases short and J 10 bases short, with 15 bases between.

A remark on this clonotype: Sequence at one end of the junction differs from germline and may be a read error. This chain connects TRBV7-2 to TRBJ2-7, with D possibly matching TRBD1 (8 bases). The CDR3 extends over 14 amino acids. The V gene's germline CDR1 is SGHTA and CDR2 FQGNSA. The CDR3 loop is CSSSEGQGGYEQYF. CDR3 bases: TGTTCCAGCAGCGAAGGACAGGGAGGGTACGAGCAGTACTTC. Based on the CDR3 plus reference TRBV7-2 and TRBJ2-7, the full variable domain is GAGVSQSPSNKVTEKGKDVELRCDPISGHTALYWYRQSLGQGLEFLIYFQGNSAPDKSGLPSDRFSAERTGGSVSTLTIQRTQQEDSAVYLCSSSEGQGGYEQYFGPGTRLTVT.

Comment on this clonotype: A much bigger clone sits one base away, suggesting this may be a read error. This chain links TRBV29-1 with TRBJ1-2; a possible D gene is TRBD1 (6 bases). Germline-derived CDR1 and CDR2 are SQVTM and ANQGSEA. The CDR3 contains 13 residues. In nucleotides, the CDR3 is TGCAGCATTGAATGGGGGCAGAACTATGGCTACACCTTC. It specifies CSIEWGQNYGYTF.

This clonotype was observed a handful of times. The chain is built from TRBV7-9 and TRBJ1-2; D is unclear. The germline V gene encodes CDR1 SEHNR and CDR2 FQNEAQ (reference sequence). V lost 8 bases to trimming and J lost 3 bases, with 13 bases between them. This CDR3 has 13 amino acids. For the CDR3, the DNA is TGTGCCAGCGAACGGGCTGTCGACTATGGCTACACCTTC. The encoded protein is CASERAVDYGYTF.

The chain combines TRBV13 with TRBJ2-3, with 7 bases lining up with TRBD2. V lost 7 bases, J lost 6 bases, and 13 bases stayed unmatched. Germline V lookup: CDR1 PRHDT, CDR2 FYEKMQ (reference sequence). The CDR3 spans 15 residues. CDR3 sequence: CASTLSSGGGDTQYF. In nucleotides, the CDR3 is TGTGCCAGCACCCTTTCTAGCGGAGGTGGGGATACGCAGTATTTT.

There are a few counts of this clonotype. This chain joins TRBV24-1 and TRBJ2-3; 9 bases line up with TRBD2. This CDR3 is 15 amino acids long. The J segment lost 3 bases and the V segment lost 6 bases, leaving 6 bases of the junction unmatched. CDR1 is KGHDR, CDR2 SFDVKD, per germline. CDR3 amino acids: CATSSQREATDTQYF. The DNA for the CDR3 is TGTGCCACCAGTTCCCAGCGGGAGGCGACAGATACGCAGTATTTT.

The chain is built from TRBV5-6 and TRBJ1-1; D not certain. The CDR3 contains 14 residues. V was pared by 1 base and J by 1 base, with 8 bases between. Germline loops: CDR1 SGHDT, CDR2 YYEEEE. The CDR3 sequence is CASSLKQPNTEAFF. The CDR3, as DNA: TGTGCCAGCAGCTTGAAACAGCCGAACACTGAAGCTTTCTTT.

The CDR3 is CASADSTGVLGYTF. The CDR3 bases are TGTGCCAGCGCCGATTCGACAGGGGTGCTTGGCTACACCTTC. V gene TRBV6-6 combines with J gene TRBJ1-2; 8 nucleotides match TRBD1. There are 14 residues in the CDR3. Germline values: CDR1 MNHNY, CDR2 SVGAGI (reference sequence). V dropped 8 bases and J dropped 7; count of bases not matched to a gene: 12.

The J gene is TRBJ2-5, the V gene TRBV20-1; D is unclear. Trimming shortened V by 1 base and J by 1 base, and 10 bases separated the two germline ends. Germline V gives CDR1 DFQATT, CDR2 SNEGSKA (reference sequence). There are 14 residues in the CDR3. The CDR3 coding sequence is TGCAGTGCTAGAGTATGGCACACCCAAGAGACCCAGTACTTC. Translating it yields CSARVWHTQETQYF.

This clonotype was recorded a few times. The genes are TRBV2 and TRBJ2-3; tentatively, D is TRBD2 (6 bases). Germline lookup yields CDR1 SNHLY and CDR2 FYNNEI. The CDR3 loop spans 16 amino acids. The V and J ends lost 5 bases and 3 bases respectively, with 18 bases between them. As DNA, the CDR3 is TGTGCCAGCAGTCACTCCCCGGGAGCTCGTACAGATACGCAGTATTTT. Translation: CASSHSPGARTDTQYF. Looking up the rest from reference TRBV2 and TRBJ2-3 gives the full variable domain: EPEVTQTPSHQVTQMGQEVILRCVPISNHLYFYWYRQILGQKVEFLVSFYNNEISEKSEIFDDQFSVERPDGSNFTLKIRSTKLEDSAMYFCASSHSPGARTDTQYFGPGTRLTVL.

This clonotype was detected only a few times. V and J are TRBV5-6 and TRBJ2-7; D is perhaps TRBD1 or TRBD2 (6 bases each). The V gene's germline CDR1 is SGHDT and CDR2 YYEEEE. This CDR3 has 15 residues. V lost 0 bases, J lost 2 bases, and 12 bases lay in between. As DNA, the CDR3 is TGTGCCAGCAGCTTGGTAGCGGCAGGGGCCTACGAGCAGTACTTC. Its protein product is CASSLVAAGAYEQYF.

This clonotype was observed a few times. The chain carries TRBV6-1 and TRBJ1-2; D is possibly TRBD1 (5 bases). V dropped 1 base and J dropped 8 bases, with 11 bases sitting between them. The CDR3 contains 13 residues. Germline values: CDR1 MNHNS, CDR2 SASEGT. The DNA of the CDR3 is TGTGCCAGCAGTGAAGTTACCAGGGACGGCTACACCTTC. It specifies CASSEVTRDGYTF.

In its sample, this clonotype was seen once. The V call is TRBV6-5, the J call TRBJ1-6; 8 bases line up with TRBD1. CDR1 and CDR2 (germline): MNHEY, SVGAGI. With V trimmed by 2 bases and J by 10 bases, 7 bases remained unmatched. This CDR3 comprises 15 residues. CDR3 coding DNA: TGTGCCAGCAGTTACGAGCAGGGGGCTAGCTCACCCCTCCACTTT. Translating it yields CASSYEQGASSPLHF.

The chain couples TRBV7-9 to TRBJ1-5; D perhaps matches TRBD1 (6 bases). CDR1 and CDR2 (germline): SEHNR, FQNEAQ (reference sequence). V lost 4 bases to trimming and J lost 0 bases, with 19 bases between them. The CDR3 extends over 18 amino acids. The CDR3 DNA sequence: TGTGCCAGCAGCTCCGCGGGACAAGGGGGTATTAGCAATCAGCCCCAGCATTTT. It specifies CASSSAGQGGISNQPQHF.

The CDR3 DNA sequence: TGCGCCAGCAGCCCGGGACTAGCGGGAGGGCCTTCCTATTATACTGAGCAGTACTTC. Amino acids: CASSPGLAGGPSYYTEQYF. This rearrangement joins TRBV5-1 to TRBJ2-5; 16 bases are a match to TRBD2. CDR1 is SGHRS, CDR2 YFSETQ, per germline. With 4 bases clipped from V and 11 bases from J, the junction kept 20 bases outside the gene matches. The CDR3 length is 19 residues.

V usage is TRBV20-1 and J usage is TRBJ1-5; 7 positions agree with TRBD1. The CDR3 covers 16 residues. Germline V gene sequence: CDR1 DFQATT, CDR2 SNEGSKA (reference sequence). J was trimmed by 4 bases and V by 0 bases; bases with no gene match: 9. CDR3 DNA sequence: TGCAGTGCTAGAGATGTCAGGGACAGAGAAAATCAGCCCCAGCATTTT. Translated: CSARDVRDRENQPQHF.

This chain connects TRBV6-5 to TRBJ1-2, with 7 bases fitting TRBD1. The CDR3 loop spans 13 amino acids. Per germline, CDR1 MNHEY and CDR2 SVGAGI. The ends lost 7 bases at V and 4 bases at J; junction bases unmatched: 6. CDR3 DNA sequence: TGTGCCAGCACCATGGGGACAGCCTATGGCTACACCTTC. Encoded protein: CASTMGTAYGYTF.

This rearrangement joins TRBV9 to TRBJ2-3; D is possibly TRBD2 (6 bases). The CDR3 is 14 residues long. Germline V gives CDR1 SGDLS, CDR2 YYNGEE. V dropped 7 bases and J dropped 6 bases, with 18 bases sitting between them. CDR3 loop: CASQFGASADTQYF. Here the CDR3 DNA reads TGTGCCAGCCAATTTGGGGCTAGCGCCGATACGCAGTATTTT.

This sequence joins TRBV6-5 and TRBJ1-2, with D perhaps TRBD1 (6 bases). V was trimmed by 5 bases and J by 4 bases, leaving 11 bases between them. Germline V gene sequence: CDR1 MNHEY, CDR2 SVGAGI. The CDR3 totals 13 residues. DNA of the CDR3: TGTGCCAGCAGTGATTCACAGGGCTATGGCTACACCTTC. The encoded protein is CASSDSQGYGYTF.

This clonotype has more than one count but fewer than ten. V usage is TRBV9 and J usage is TRBJ1-2, with 8 bases matching TRBD1. The germline V gene encodes CDR1 SGDLS and CDR2 YYNGEE. After removal of 4 bases from V and 6 bases from J, the junction contained 11 bases not matched to a gene. The CDR3 sequence is 15 residues long. In DNA, the CDR3 is TGTGCCAGCAGCCCCTGGACAGGGTTATTGAATGGCTACACCTTC. It is translated as CASSPWTGLLNGYTF.

The chain recombines TRBV6-1 with TRBJ2-4, with 9 nucleotides matching TRBD1. The CDR3 length is 18 residues. Germline CDR1 is MNHNS and CDR2 is SASEGT. V was pared by 7 bases and J by 0 bases, with 13 bases of the junction left unmatched. CDR3 nucleotide sequence: TGTGCCAGCATTGGGACAGGGAAGTTGGGACTAGCCAAAAACATTCAGTACTTC. This encodes CASIGTGKLGLAKNIQYF.